Listed here are 32 T cell receptor beta chains from one sample, sequenced in a study of OX40 agonist ivuxolimab in advanced cancers. TCRdb's table, derived via immunoSEQ multiplex PCR, lists solely in-frame clones and lacks some. Of fewer than 40,000 clones in the sample, about 80% were seen once. This sample comprised CD4+ or CD8+ T cells sorted from blood, obtained in a trial of the OX40 agonist ivuxolimab. The source is an adult with an advanced solid tumor such as melanoma, head and neck, liver or kidney cancer.

This sequence joins TRBV6-6 and TRBJ2-7; possibly TRBD1 for D (7 bases). The V gene lost 10 bases and the J gene lost 2 bases, with 12 bases spanning the gap. Germline V CDR1 and CDR2: MNHNY, SVGAGI (reference sequence). The CDR3 length is 12 residues. CDR3 coding DNA: TGTGCCACCTCAGGGGGGACCTACGAGCAGTACTTC. Translated, it gives CATSGGTYEQYF.

This clone has more than one count but fewer than ten. V and J are TRBV7-8 and TRBJ1-1; D perhaps matches TRBD1 (6 bases). The CDR3 runs 15 residues. In germline, CDR1 is SGHVS, CDR2 FQNEAQ. With 2 bases removed from V and 4 bases from J, the gap between germline ends came to 14 bases. CDR3 sequence (DNA): TGTGCCAGCAGCTTACTGGCAGGGGAGGGCACTGAAGCTTTCTTT. Translation: CASSLLAGEGTEAFF.

V is TRBV4-1 and J is TRBJ1-5; TRBD1 aligns across 7 bases. The CDR3 runs to 14 residues. With 4 bases clipped from V and 5 bases from J, the junction kept 5 bases outside the gene matches. The germline V gene has CDR1 MGHRA and CDR2 YSYEKL. For the CDR3, the DNA is TGCGCCAGCAGCCGGACAGGTGGGGATCAGCCCCAGCATTTT. Encoded protein: CASSRTGGDQPQHF.

This rearrangement joins TRBV27 to TRBJ2-1; the D gene is possibly TRBD1 (6 bases). CDR1 is MNHEY, CDR2 SMNVEV, per germline (reference sequence). Trimming shortened V by 4 bases and J by 7 bases, and 20 bases separated the two germline ends. The CDR3 sequence is 16 residues long. This CDR3 is CASSSPPSGTGNEQFF. In DNA form, the CDR3 reads TGTGCCAGCAGTTCCCCCCCATCGGGTACAGGGAATGAGCAGTTCTTC.

The chain carries TRBV11-3 and TRBJ2-5; 14 nucleotides agree with TRBD2. Germline lookup yields CDR1 SGHNT and CDR2 YENEEA. V lost 5 bases, J lost 2 bases, and 4 bases stayed unmatched. The CDR3 consists of 16 residues. This CDR3 is CASSPRTSGGQETQYF. The CDR3 nucleotides read TGTGCCAGCAGCCCGAGGACTAGCGGGGGGCAAGAGACCCAGTACTTC.

This clone turned up a few times. This chain uses TRBV7-9 with TRBJ2-7, with no clear D. V lost 7 bases to trimming and J lost 0 bases, with 10 bases between them. Looked up from germline, CDR1 is SEHNR and CDR2 is FQNEAQ (reference sequence). The CDR3 is made up of 13 amino acids. The CDR3 DNA is TGTGCCAGCACCAGACCAGCCTCCTACGAGCAGTACTTC. It is translated as CASTRPASYEQYF.

In DNA form, the CDR3 reads TGCGCCAGCAGTGAGACAGCAGTCACAGATACGCAGTATTTT. The encoded protein is CASSETAVTDTQYF. V gene TRBV10-1 combines with J gene TRBJ2-3; D is ambiguous. The length of the CDR3 is 14 residues. Germline V gene sequence: CDR1 WNHNN, CDR2 SYGVQD (reference sequence). Trimming stripped 2 bases from V and 2 bases from J, with 8 bases between.

A few counts support this clone. Here the CDR3 reads CASSLNGSPLHF. The CDR3 nucleotides are TGTGCCAGCAGCCTTAATGGTTCACCCCTCCACTTT. The chain couples TRBV27 to TRBJ1-6; no reliable D call. Germline CDR1 reads MNHEY; CDR2 reads SMNVEV (reference sequence). V lost 6 bases and J 9 bases, leaving 9 bases between the germline ends. CDR3 length: 12 residues.

V usage is TRBV30 and J usage is TRBJ2-1; a possible D gene is TRBD2 (5 bases). There are 14 residues in the CDR3. V gave up 0 bases and J gave up 7 bases, with 13 bases separating them. Germline V gene sequence: CDR1 GTSNPN, CDR2 SVGIG (reference sequence). In nucleotides, the CDR3 is TGTGCCTGGAGTGTACTAGGCGGGCAAAATGAGCAGTTCTTC. It yields the protein CAWSVLGGQNEQFF.

The chain carries TRBV25-1 and TRBJ1-6; 7 bases align to TRBD1. The CDR3 extends over 14 amino acids. In germline, CDR1 is MGHDK, CDR2 SYGVNS. The J segment lost 7 bases and the V segment lost 5 bases, leaving 5 bases of the junction unmatched. Written as DNA, the CDR3 is TGTGCCAGCAGTTCACAGGGGTGGAATTCACCCCTCCACTTT. This sequence encodes CASSSQGWNSPLHF.

This clone showed up just once. V gene TRBV5-1 combines with J gene TRBJ1-4; TRBD1 might be the D (6 bases). Germline V CDR1 and CDR2: SGHRS, YFSETQ. Trimming took off 7 bases at V and 8 bases at J, with 18 bases between the two ends. This CDR3 region has 14 residues. This chain's CDR3 is CASGMDYREEKLFF. CDR3 sequence (DNA): TGCGCCAGCGGTATGGACTACAGGGAAGAAAAACTGTTTTTT.

The chain combines TRBV10-1 with TRBJ2-2; D is unresolved. The CDR3 is 14 amino acids. V was shortened by 5 bases and J by 1 base, with 8 bases between the two germline ends. The germline V gene encodes CDR1 WNHNN and CDR2 SYGVQD (reference sequence). CDR3 residues: CASSISLNTGELFF. The DNA for the CDR3 is TGCGCCAGCAGTATCAGCCTGAACACCGGGGAGCTGTTTTTT.

The chain joins TRBV7-2 to TRBJ1-2; D gene ambiguous. CDR1 is SGHTA and CDR2 is FQGNSA in the germline V gene. V was shortened by 4 bases and J by 5 bases, with 11 bases between the two germline ends. The CDR3 has 13 residues. CDR3 in DNA: TGTGCCAGCAGCTCCGGCCCCTTGTATGGCTACACCTTC. This encodes CASSSGPLYGYTF.

A remark on this clone: One end of the junction fails to match germline, which may point to a read error. The gene calls are TRBV5-4 and TRBJ2-7; 8 bases agree with TRBD1. Looked up from germline, CDR1 is SGHNT and CDR2 is YYREEE (reference sequence). The CDR3 sequence is 16 residues long. The CDR3 protein is CASSHSRTGSSYEQYF. The CDR3 DNA reads as TGCGCCAGCAGCCACTCCAGGACAGGGAGCTCCTACGAGCAGTACTTC.

This clone was recorded once. This sequence joins TRBV7-9 and TRBJ1-1; no reliable D call. The germline gives CDR1 SEHNR, CDR2 FQNEAQ (reference sequence). V dropped 4 bases and J dropped 1 base, with 7 bases sitting between them. The CDR3 is 13 amino acids. The CDR3 spells CASSSYRNTEAFF. CDR3 DNA sequence: TGTGCCAGCAGCTCATACAGGAACACTGAAGCTTTCTTT.

This clone was seen only a few times. This chain uses TRBV28 with TRBJ1-2; tentatively, D is TRBD1 (5 bases). The CDR3 is made up of 13 amino acids. Per the germline V gene, CDR1 is MDHEN and CDR2 is SYDVKM. Trimming took off 7 bases at V and 3 bases at J, with 12 bases between the two ends. The chain's CDR3 is CASKGVRDYGYTF. The CDR3 DNA reads as TGTGCCAGCAAAGGGGTGAGGGACTATGGCTACACCTTC.

V and J are TRBV15 and TRBJ2-3; D is unclear. CDR3 size: 13 residues. Germline V gives CDR1 LNHNV, CDR2 YYDKDF (reference sequence). V was cut by 3 bases and J by 3 bases, with 7 bases left in between. CDR3 region: CATSSRRTDTQYF. DNA for the CDR3: TGTGCCACCAGCAGCCGGCGGACAGATACGCAGTATTTT.

In its sample, this clone is medium-sized (0.01 to 0.1%). The rearrangement joins TRBV5-1 to TRBJ2-5; 11 bases are shared with TRBD2. After removal of 1 base from V and 1 base from J, the junction contained 3 bases not matched to a gene. The length of the CDR3 is 16 residues. Germline V lookup: CDR1 SGHRS, CDR2 YFSETQ. The CDR3 loop is CASSLTSGGTQETQYF. CDR3 DNA: TGCGCCAGCAGCTTGACTAGCGGGGGAACCCAAGAGACCCAGTACTTC.

The chain couples TRBV13 to TRBJ2-1, with D perhaps matching TRBD2 (6 bases). The V and J ends lost 4 bases and 6 bases respectively, with 19 bases between them. Germline V gene sequence: CDR1 PRHDT, CDR2 FYEKMQ (reference sequence). The CDR3 covers 16 residues. The chain's CDR3 is CASSSHRLESLNEQFF. CDR3 DNA: TGTGCCAGCAGCTCCCATCGACTAGAATCTCTCAATGAGCAGTTCTTC.

The chain has TRBV30 and TRBJ1-5, with 10 nucleotides matching TRBD1. The J segment lost 0 bases and the V segment lost 0 bases, leaving 5 bases of the junction unmatched. The CDR3 has 17 amino acids. Germline V gene data show CDR1 as GTSNPN and CDR2 as SVGIG (reference sequence). The CDR3 protein is CAWSVGTGAYSNQPQHF. In DNA form, the CDR3 reads TGTGCCTGGAGTGTAGGGACAGGGGCATATAGCAATCAGCCCCAGCATTTT.

This chain connects TRBV9 to TRBJ2-7; no firm D call. Germline-derived CDR1 and CDR2 are SGDLS and YYNGEE. This CDR3 is built from 15 residues. Between the trimmed V and J ends, which lost 0 bases and 0 bases, there was a span of 10 bases. The chain's CDR3 is CASSVAAQASYEQYF. DNA of the CDR3: TGTGCCAGCAGCGTAGCTGCTCAGGCCTCCTACGAGCAGTACTTC.

The chain employs TRBV5-8 and TRBJ2-1, with TRBD2 matching over 11 bases. The CDR3 contains 15 residues. V shed 3 bases and J 7 bases; nucleotides not matched to a gene: 6. Germline loops: CDR1 SGHTS, CDR2 YDEGEE. CDR3 amino acids: CASSSEGLAVNEQFF. CDR3 nucleotides: TGTGCCAGCAGCTCTGAGGGACTAGCGGTAAATGAGCAGTTCTTC.

This CDR3 reads CASSPKGLADNEQFF. Written as DNA, the CDR3 is TGTGCCAGCAGCCCGAAGGGACTAGCGGACAATGAGCAGTTCTTC. This chain links TRBV5-4 with TRBJ2-1; TRBD2 matches at 11 bases. Germline-derived CDR1 and CDR2 are SGHNT and YYREEE (reference sequence). The CDR3 covers 15 residues. V was clipped by 4 bases and J by 5 bases; unmatched bases: 5. The complete variable domain, with remaining parts taken from reference TRBV5-4 and TRBJ2-1, reads ETGVTQSPTHLIKTRGQQVTLRCSSQSGHNTVSWYQQALGQGPQFIFQYYREEENGRGNFPPRFSGLQFPNYSSELNVNALELDDSALYLCASSPKGLADNEQFFGPGTRLTVL.

V and J are TRBV4-1 and TRBJ2-7; 12 positions agree with TRBD1. V lost 2 bases and J lost 5; bases outside the gene matches: 10. There are 17 residues in the CDR3. Per germline, CDR1 MGHRA and CDR2 YSYEKL. The CDR3: CASSQQGQGAPVDEQYF. CDR3 bases: TGCGCCAGCAGCCAACAGGGACAGGGGGCCCCCGTGGACGAGCAGTACTTC.

This chain connects TRBV19 to TRBJ1-5; tentative D call: TRBD1 (5 bases). The V end lost 2 bases, the J end lost 2 bases, and 10 bases lay between the germline ends. The CDR3 runs to 15 residues. The germline CDR1 and CDR2 sequences are LNHDA and SQIVND (reference sequence). CDR3 region: CASSISGGGNQPQHF. The CDR3 DNA sequence: TGTGCCAGTAGTATATCCGGGGGTGGCAATCAGCCCCAGCATTTT.

This sequence joins TRBV15 and TRBJ2-4; TRBD1 aligns across 10 bases. With V trimmed by 3 bases and J by 3 bases, 2 bases remained unmatched. CDR1 LNHNV and CDR2 YYDKDF come from the germline V gene (reference sequence). This CDR3 has 15 residues. The chain's CDR3 is CATSRRTGGKNIQYF. For the CDR3, the DNA is TGTGCCACCAGCAGGAGGACAGGGGGCAAAAACATTCAGTACTTC.

This chain uses TRBV7-8 with TRBJ2-5, with 13 bases aligning to TRBD2. The CDR3 sequence is 16 residues long. In germline, CDR1 is SGHVS, CDR2 FQNEAQ. V lost 1 base to trimming and J lost 4 bases; unmatched junction nucleotides: 3. CDR3 amino acids: CASSLEGLAGLETQYF. The CDR3 DNA is TGTGCCAGCAGCTTAGAGGGACTAGCGGGGCTAGAGACCCAGTACTTC.

The V and J genes are TRBV2 and TRBJ1-6; D uncertain. V was pared by 8 bases and J by 0 bases, with 11 bases between. This CDR3 comprises 15 residues. Germline V gene sequence: CDR1 SNHLY, CDR2 FYNNEI. DNA of the CDR3: TGTGCCAGCCTAACGCAGGACTCCTATAATTCACCCCTCCACTTT. Protein sequence: CASLTQDSYNSPLHF.

This clone has more than one count but fewer than ten. The chain combines TRBV4-1 with TRBJ1-6; unclear D gene. Germline loops: CDR1 MGHRA, CDR2 YSYEKL. The CDR3 consists of 14 residues. V shed 1 base and J shed 6 bases, with 7 bases lying between them. The DNA of the CDR3 is TGCGCCAGCAGCCAAGTTCCAGTTAATTCACCCCTCCACTTT. Amino acid sequence: CASSQVPVNSPLHF.

The chain combines TRBV19 with TRBJ2-1, with 10 bases aligning to TRBD2. Losses at the gene ends were 4 bases for V and 6 bases for J; bases not matched to a gene: 3. Germline V gives CDR1 LNHDA, CDR2 SQIVND (reference sequence). CDR3 length: 14 residues. Here the CDR3 reads CASSRGLAANEQFF. The CDR3 DNA follows: TGTGCCAGTAGTAGAGGACTAGCGGCCAATGAGCAGTTCTTC.

The V call is TRBV5-4, the J call TRBJ2-5, with TRBD2 identical over 8 bases. The better agreement between TRBJ2-7 and the DNA end casts doubt on the J call. In germline, CDR1 is SGHNT, CDR2 YYREEE (reference sequence). The CDR3 is made up of 14 amino acids. As DNA, the CDR3 is TGTGCCAGCAGGCGCGCCGGGACTAGTGTCGAGCAGTACTTC. Translating gives CASRRAGTSVEQYF.

The gene calls are TRBV18 and TRBJ2-3; D is possibly TRBD2 (6 bases). V shed 0 bases and J shed 9 bases, with 13 bases lying between them. CDR1 and CDR2 (germline): KGHSH, LQKENI. The CDR3 sequence is 14 residues long. The CDR3 region has the DNA TGTGCCAGCTCACCACCGGCAGGGAGGAGGACGCAGTATTTT. It translates to CASSPPAGRRTQYF.